One TCR beta chain is described in this entry. The antigen is not known. The data originate from a study of T cells after yellow fever vaccination. Study-wide background: In the case of low-cell-number fractions, SMART-Seq v4 Ultra Low Input was used for preparation. General study results and limits: Clonotypes found in both CD4 and CD8 compartments made up a small share. Post-booster repertoires again held most primary-vaccination clones (roughly 96% CD4, roughly 90% CD8).

J was trimmed by 10 bases and V by 0 bases; bases with no gene match: 6. This CDR3 region has 15 residues. The germline V gene encodes CDR1 SGHTA and CDR2 FQGNSA. TCRdb re-analysed the 5' RACE reads in MiXCR, keeping a single row per CDR3 protein. The sample has hundreds of thousands of distinct CDR3 sequences, approximately 5.7% seen once; the top ten hold about 15%. This material consisted of PBMCs, taken 5 days after the yellow fever booster vaccination. The chain recombines TRBV7-2 with TRBJ1-6; 7 bases map to TRBD1. The origin of this receptor is a man aged 25 to 40 who received the YFV17D yellow fever vaccine. This CDR3 reads CASSLAAGGHSPLHF. The CDR3 nucleotides are TGTGCCAGCAGCTTAGCGGCAGGGGGTCACTCACCCCTCCACTTT.